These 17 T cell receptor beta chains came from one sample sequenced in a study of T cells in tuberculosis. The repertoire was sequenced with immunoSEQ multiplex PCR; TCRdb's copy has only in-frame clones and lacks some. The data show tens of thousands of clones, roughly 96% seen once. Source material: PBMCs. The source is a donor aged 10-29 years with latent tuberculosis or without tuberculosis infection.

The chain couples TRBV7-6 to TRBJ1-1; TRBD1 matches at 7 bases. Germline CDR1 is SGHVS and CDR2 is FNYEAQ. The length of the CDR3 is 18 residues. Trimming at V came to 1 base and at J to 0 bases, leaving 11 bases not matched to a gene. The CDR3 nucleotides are TGTGCCAGCAGCTTAGACGTGGGGACAGCGAATTTGAACACTGAAGCTTTCTTT. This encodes CASSLDVGTANLNTEAFF.

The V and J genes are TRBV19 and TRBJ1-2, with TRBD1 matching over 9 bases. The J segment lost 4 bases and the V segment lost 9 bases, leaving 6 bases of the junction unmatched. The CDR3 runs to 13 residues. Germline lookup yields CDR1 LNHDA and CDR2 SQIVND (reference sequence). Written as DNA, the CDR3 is TGTGCCAGCAATACAGGGGGCTCCTATGGCTACACCTTC. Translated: CASNTGGSYGYTF.

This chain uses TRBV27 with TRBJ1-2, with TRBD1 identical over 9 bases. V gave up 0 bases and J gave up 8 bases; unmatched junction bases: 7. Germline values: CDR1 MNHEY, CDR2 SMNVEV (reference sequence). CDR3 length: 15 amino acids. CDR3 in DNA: TGTGCCAGCAGTTTATCAAAGGGACAGGGTAACGGCTACACCTTC. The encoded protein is CASSLSKGQGNGYTF.

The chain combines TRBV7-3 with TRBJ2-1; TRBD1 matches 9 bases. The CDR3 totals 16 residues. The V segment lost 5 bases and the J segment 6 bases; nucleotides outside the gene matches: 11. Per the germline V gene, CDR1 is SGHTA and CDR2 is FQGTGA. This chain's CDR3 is CASSLGYRGRGNEQFF. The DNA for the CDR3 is TGTGCCAGCAGCCTGGGGTACAGGGGGCGAGGCAATGAGCAGTTCTTC.

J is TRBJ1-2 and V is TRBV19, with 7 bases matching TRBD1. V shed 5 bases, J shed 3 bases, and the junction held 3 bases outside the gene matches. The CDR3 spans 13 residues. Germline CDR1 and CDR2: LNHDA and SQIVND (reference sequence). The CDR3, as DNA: TGTGCCAGTAGTCTCCAGGGGGACTATGGCTACACCTTC. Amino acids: CASSLQGDYGYTF.

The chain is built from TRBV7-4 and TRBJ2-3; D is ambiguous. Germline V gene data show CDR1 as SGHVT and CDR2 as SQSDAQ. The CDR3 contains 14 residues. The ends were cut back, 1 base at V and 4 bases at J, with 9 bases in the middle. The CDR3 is CASSLGSTSDTQYF. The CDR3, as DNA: TGTGCCAGCAGCTTAGGTTCAACATCAGATACGCAGTATTTT.

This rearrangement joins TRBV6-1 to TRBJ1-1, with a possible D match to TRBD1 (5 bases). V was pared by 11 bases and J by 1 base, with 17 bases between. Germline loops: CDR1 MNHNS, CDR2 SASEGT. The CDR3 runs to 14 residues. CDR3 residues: CAAGSDRANTEAFF. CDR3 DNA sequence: TGTGCCGCGGGGTCCGACAGAGCGAACACTGAAGCTTTCTTT.

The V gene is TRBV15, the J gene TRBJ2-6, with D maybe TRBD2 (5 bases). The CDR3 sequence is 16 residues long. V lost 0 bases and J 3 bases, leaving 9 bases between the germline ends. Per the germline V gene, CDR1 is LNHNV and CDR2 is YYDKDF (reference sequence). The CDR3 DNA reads TGTGCCACCAGCAGAGATCGGGGTTTTGGGGCCAACGTCCTGACTTTC. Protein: CATSRDRGFGANVLTF.

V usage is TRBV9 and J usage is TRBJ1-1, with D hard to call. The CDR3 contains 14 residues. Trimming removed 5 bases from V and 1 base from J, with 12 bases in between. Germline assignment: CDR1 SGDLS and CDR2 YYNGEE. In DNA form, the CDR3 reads TGTGCCAGCAGTCCGATCCGAGAGAACACTGAAGCTTTCTTT. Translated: CASSPIRENTEAFF.

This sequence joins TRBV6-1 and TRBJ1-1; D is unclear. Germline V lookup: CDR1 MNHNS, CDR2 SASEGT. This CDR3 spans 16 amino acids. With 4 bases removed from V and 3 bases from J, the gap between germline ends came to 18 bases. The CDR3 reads CASSAAIVGSYTEAFF. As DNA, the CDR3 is TGTGCCAGCAGTGCCGCCATAGTAGGGAGCTACACTGAAGCTTTCTTT.

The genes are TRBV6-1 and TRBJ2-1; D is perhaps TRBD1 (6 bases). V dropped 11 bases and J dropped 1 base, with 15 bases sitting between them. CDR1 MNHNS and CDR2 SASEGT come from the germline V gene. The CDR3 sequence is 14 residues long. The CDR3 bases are TGTGCCCACATGGGGGACACGTCCTACAATGAGCAGTTCTTC. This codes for CAHMGDTSYNEQFF.

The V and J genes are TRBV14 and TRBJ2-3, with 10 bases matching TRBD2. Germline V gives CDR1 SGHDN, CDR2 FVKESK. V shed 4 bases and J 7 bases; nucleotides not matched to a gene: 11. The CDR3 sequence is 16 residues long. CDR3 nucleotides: TGTGCCAGCAGCCGCCACGGGGGGACTAGCGATTATACGCAGTATTTT. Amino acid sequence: CASSRHGGTSDYTQYF.

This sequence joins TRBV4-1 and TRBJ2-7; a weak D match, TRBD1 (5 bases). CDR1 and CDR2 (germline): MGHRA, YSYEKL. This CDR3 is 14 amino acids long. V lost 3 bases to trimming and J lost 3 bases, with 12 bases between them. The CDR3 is CASSQLQVGYEQYF. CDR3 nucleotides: TGCGCCAGCAGCCAGCTACAGGTAGGCTACGAGCAGTACTTC.

CDR3 protein: CASSIDHFSGPPYEQYF. CDR3 bases: TGTGCCAGTAGTATAGACCACTTTAGCGGGCCGCCCTACGAGCAGTACTTC. This rearrangement joins TRBV19 to TRBJ2-7, with 7 bases that match TRBD2. The CDR3 contains 17 residues. With V trimmed by 0 bases and J by 2 bases, 10 bases remained unmatched. Germline V gene data show CDR1 as LNHDA and CDR2 as SQIVND (reference sequence). The variable domain in full, completed from reference TRBV19 and TRBJ2-7, reads DGGITQSPKYLFRKEGQNVTLSCEQNLNHDAMYWYRQDPGQGLRLIYYSQIVNDFQKGDIAEGYSVSREKKESFPLTVTSAQKNPTAFYLCASSIDHFSGPPYEQYFGPGTRLTVT.

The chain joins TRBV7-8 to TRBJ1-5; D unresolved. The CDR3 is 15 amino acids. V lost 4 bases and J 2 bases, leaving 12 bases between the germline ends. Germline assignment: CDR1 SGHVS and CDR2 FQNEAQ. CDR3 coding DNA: TGTGCCAGCAGCTCCCCTGGAGGTCGCAATCAGCCCCAGCATTTT. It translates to CASSSPGGRNQPQHF.

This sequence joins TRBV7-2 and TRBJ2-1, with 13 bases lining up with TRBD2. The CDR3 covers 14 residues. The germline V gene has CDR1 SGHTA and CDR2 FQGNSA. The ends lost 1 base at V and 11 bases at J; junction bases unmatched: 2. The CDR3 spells CASSLGTSGRKQFF. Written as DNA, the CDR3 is TGTGCCAGCAGCTTAGGGACTAGCGGGAGAAAGCAGTTCTTC.

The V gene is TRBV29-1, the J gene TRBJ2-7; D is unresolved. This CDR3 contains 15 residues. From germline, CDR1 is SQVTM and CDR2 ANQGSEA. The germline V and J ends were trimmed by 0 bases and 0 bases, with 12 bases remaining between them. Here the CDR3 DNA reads TGCAGCGTTGAAGAAAGAGGTAGGAGCTCCTACGAGCAGTACTTC. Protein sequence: CSVEERGRSSYEQYF.